This T cell receptor (beta chain) stems from a study of T cell responses to AZD1222 COVID-19 vaccine. Study context: Researchers grouped second doses given at about 4 or about 12 weeks into one pool.

The method was immunoSEQ multiplex PCR; TCRdb's version includes in-frame clones alone and lacks a portion of them. Found here are 130,000 to 150,000 clones, 80% to 90% of them singletons; the top ten hold approximately 1.5%. The clonotype was recovered from an adult in good health. The specimen comprised peripheral blood, sampled on day 0 of AZD1222 vaccination.

The CDR3 loop reads CATSTGSSYEQYF. In DNA, the CDR3 is TGTGCCACCTCAACAGGGTCCTCCTACGAGCAGTACTTC. The rearrangement joins TRBV24-1 to TRBJ2-7; possibly TRBD1 for D (6 bases). The V and J ends lost 9 bases and 0 bases respectively, with 11 bases between them. The CDR3 contains 13 residues. Germline values: CDR1 KGHDR, CDR2 SFDVKD.